These T cell receptor beta chains were read from a single sample in a study of blood T cell repertoires in COVID-19. This table comes from immunoSEQ multiplex PCR, and its TCRdb copy is limited to in-frame clones, with some not included. This table has some 220,000 clones, roughly 83% appearing once. Sequenced input: PBMCs or T cells enriched from blood (not recorded which). The receptor source for this set is a woman aged 40 to 55 with acute COVID-19. The CDR3 runs from the conserved cysteine through the conserved F or W.

v_call	cdr3_aa
TRBV19	CASSIAGPTSNTGELFF
TRBV7-2	CASSFPGGQVTGELFF
TRBV5-4	CASSGREGGEQYF
TRBV19	CASTVTGVGELFF
TRBV30	CAWSKPGTDEQYF
TRBV6-5	CASSRGAGQPQHF
TRBV28	CASSLYGLADSYEQYF
TRBV10-2	CASSDRGQGALVNEQYF
TRBV11-2	CASSWGTGRSSYEQYF
TRBV6-4	CASSGTTGELFF
TRBV9	CASSQPPSAGEQYF
TRBV5-4	CASSSQGSGNTIYF
TRBV15	CATSRDSQETQYF
TRBV27	CASSFGLPGQGGKLFF
TRBV24-1	CATSDPFRSYNEQFF
TRBV5-1	CASRPDRNSYNSPLHF
TRBV2	CASSEGRGNSGNTIYF
TRBV6-6	CASSPSGTGIALYEQYF
TRBV5-8	CASSLEAGQSNQPQHF
TRBV29-1	CSVVEGAANYGYTF
TRBV19	CASSIPRTGRTEAFF
TRBV13	CASSTQQEQPQHF
TRBV5-5	CASSLEGGRSEQFF
TRBV27	CASSLRGGRNIQYF
TRBV7-9	CASSLKDRDEQYF
TRBV5-1	CASSQGSGNTIYF
TRBV18	CASSPLRWGGKSYEQYF
TRBV7-9	CASRPPEGELFF
TRBV5-1	CASSPDRQGALRSNGANVLTF
TRBV18	CASSPPGRETQYF
TRBV5-1	CASEWANEQFF
TRBV10-3	CAISDGHYEQYF
TRBV5-1	CASSSGTGRPNSPLHF
TRBV7-9	CASSLTSDADTQYF
TRBV5-5	CASSSRGGASNSPLHF
TRBV4-3	CASSQDWRSSSYNEQFF
TRBV6-6	CASSNTGTSTDTQYF
TRBV19	CASSQGTGANNEQFF
TRBV7-3	CASSRTSEGEQFF
TRBV11-2	CASSLAGGGGYTF
TRBV7-3	CASSPQLALRADTQYF
TRBV7-2	CASSPNRQGMGTDTQYF
TRBV7-9	CASSQSGGTVQPQHF
TRBV6-2/TRBV6-3	CASSYSSKRGGQNEQFF
TRBV28	CASRPGQWGYQPQHF
TRBV24-1	CATRGADNSPLHF
TRBV29-1	CSGLGVANTDTQYF
TRBV27	CASSKGQGADEQYF
TRBV3-1/TRBV3-2	CASSRTGSPGNEQFF
TRBV19	CASSIQGYEQYF
TRBV6-4	CASSDEAGVPTDTQYF
TRBV30	CAWTPGHLNEKLFF
TRBV23-1	CASTPGHFLYEQYF
TRBV6-1	CASSESAISSYNSPLHF
TRBV2	CASSERGEVNYGYTF